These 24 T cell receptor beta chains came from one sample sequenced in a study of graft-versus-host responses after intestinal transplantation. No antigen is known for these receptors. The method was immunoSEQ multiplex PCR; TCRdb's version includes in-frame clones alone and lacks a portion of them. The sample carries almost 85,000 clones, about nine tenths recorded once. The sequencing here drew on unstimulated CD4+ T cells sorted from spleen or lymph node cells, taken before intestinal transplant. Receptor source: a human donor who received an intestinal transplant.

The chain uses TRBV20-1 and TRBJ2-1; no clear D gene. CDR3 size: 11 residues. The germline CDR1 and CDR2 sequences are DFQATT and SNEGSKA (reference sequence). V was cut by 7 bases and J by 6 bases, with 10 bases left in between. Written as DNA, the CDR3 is TGCAGTGTTACAAGGAGCAATGAGCAGTTCTTC. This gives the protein CSVTRSNEQFF.

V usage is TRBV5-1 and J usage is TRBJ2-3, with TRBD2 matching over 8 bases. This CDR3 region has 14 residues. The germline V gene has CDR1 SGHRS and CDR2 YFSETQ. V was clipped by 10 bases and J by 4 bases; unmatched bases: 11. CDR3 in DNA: TGCGCCTCTGCCCATAGCGGGGTGGCAGATACGCAGTATTTT. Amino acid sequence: CASAHSGVADTQYF.

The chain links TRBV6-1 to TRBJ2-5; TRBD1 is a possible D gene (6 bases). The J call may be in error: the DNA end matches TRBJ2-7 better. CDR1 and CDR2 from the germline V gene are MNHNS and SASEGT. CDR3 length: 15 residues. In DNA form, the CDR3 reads TGTGCCAGCTTCATAACACAGGGAATAGGATACGAGCAGTACTTC. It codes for CASFITQGIGYEQYF.

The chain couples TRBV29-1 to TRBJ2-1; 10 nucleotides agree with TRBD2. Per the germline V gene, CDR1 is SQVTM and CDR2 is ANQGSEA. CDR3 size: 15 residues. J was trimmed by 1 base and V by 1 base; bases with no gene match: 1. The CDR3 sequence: CSVEGTSGSYNEQFF. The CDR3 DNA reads TGCAGCGTTGAAGGGACTAGCGGATCCTACAATGAGCAGTTCTTC.

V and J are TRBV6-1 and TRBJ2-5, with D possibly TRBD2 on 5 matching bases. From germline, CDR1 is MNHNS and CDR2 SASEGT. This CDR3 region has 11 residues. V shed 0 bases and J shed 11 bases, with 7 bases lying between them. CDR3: CASSEAWEQYF. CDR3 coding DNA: TGTGCCAGCAGTGAAGCGTGGGAGCAGTACTTC.

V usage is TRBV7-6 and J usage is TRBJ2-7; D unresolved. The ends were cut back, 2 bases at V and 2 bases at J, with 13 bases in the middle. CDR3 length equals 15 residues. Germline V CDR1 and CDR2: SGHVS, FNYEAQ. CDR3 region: CASSLSSVTTYEQYF. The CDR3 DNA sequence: TGTGCCAGCAGCTTATCGAGCGTAACCACCTACGAGCAGTACTTC.

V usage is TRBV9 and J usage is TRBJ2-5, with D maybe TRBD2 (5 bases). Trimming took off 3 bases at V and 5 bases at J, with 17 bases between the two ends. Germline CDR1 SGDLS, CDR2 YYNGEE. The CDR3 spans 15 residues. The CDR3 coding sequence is TGTGCCAGCAGCGCAGTGAGCGCCTCGGGGGAGACCCAGTACTTC. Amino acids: CASSAVSASGETQYF. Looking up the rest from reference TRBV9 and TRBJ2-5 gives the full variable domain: DSGVTQTPKHLITATGQRVTLRCSPRSGDLSVYWYQQSLDQGLQFLIQYYNGEERAKGNILERFSAQQFPDLHSELNLSSLELGDSALYFCASSAVSASGETQYFGPGTRLLVL.

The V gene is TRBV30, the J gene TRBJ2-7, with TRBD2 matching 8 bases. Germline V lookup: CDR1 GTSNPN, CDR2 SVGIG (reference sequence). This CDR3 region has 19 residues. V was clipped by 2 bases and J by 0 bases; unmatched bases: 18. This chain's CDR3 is CAWSRNRGLGYMSSYEQYF. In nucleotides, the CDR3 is TGTGCCTGGAGTAGAAATCGGGGACTAGGGTATATGAGCTCCTACGAGCAGTACTTC.

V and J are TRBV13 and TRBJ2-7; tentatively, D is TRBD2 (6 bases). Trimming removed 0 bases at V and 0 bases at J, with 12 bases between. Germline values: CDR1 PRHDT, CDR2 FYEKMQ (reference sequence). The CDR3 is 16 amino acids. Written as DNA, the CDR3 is TGTGCCAGCAGCTTAGGCCGGGACTTTACCTCCTACGAGCAGTACTTC. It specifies CASSLGRDFTSYEQYF.

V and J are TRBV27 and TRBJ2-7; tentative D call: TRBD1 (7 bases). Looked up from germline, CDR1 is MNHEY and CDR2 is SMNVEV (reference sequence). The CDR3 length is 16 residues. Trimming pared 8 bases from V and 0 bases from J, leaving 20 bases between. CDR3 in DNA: TGTGCCAGCTCGGTTGGCCCAGGGGGGAGCTCCTACGAGCAGTACTTC. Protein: CASSVGPGGSSYEQYF.

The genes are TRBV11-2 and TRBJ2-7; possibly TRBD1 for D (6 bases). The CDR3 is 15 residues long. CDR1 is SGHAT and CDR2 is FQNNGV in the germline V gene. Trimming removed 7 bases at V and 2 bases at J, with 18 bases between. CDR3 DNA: TGTGCCAGCACCCCGAGAGGACAGAGACCCTACGAGCAGTACTTC. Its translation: CASTPRGQRPYEQYF.

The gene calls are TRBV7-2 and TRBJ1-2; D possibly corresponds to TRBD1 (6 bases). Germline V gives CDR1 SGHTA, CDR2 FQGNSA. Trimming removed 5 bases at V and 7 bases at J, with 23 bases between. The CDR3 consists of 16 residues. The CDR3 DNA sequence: TGTGCCAGCAGCCGAGGGAGGGGGAGGCCTCAAAGTGGCTACACCTTC. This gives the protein CASSRGRGRPQSGYTF.

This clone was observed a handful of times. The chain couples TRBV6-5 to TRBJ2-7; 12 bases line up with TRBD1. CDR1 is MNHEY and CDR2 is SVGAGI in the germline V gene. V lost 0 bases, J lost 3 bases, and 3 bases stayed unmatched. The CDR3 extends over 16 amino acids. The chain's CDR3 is CASSYSGTGGFYEQYF. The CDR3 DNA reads TGTGCCAGCAGTTACTCGGGGACAGGGGGCTTCTACGAGCAGTACTTC.

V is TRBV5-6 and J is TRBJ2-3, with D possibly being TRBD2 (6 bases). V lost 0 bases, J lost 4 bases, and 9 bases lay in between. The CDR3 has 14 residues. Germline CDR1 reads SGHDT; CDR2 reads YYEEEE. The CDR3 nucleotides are TGTGCCAGCAGCTTGGGGCGCGGGGCAGATACGCAGTATTTT. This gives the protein CASSLGRGADTQYF.

The CDR3 DNA reads as TGTGCCAGCAGGGCCCCGGGACAGGGTCGTCGATATGGCTACACCTTC. Its translation is CASRAPGQGRRYGYTF. The rearrangement links TRBV27 to TRBJ1-2; TRBD1 aligns across 9 bases. Germline V gives CDR1 MNHEY, CDR2 SMNVEV (reference sequence). The CDR3 sequence is 16 residues long. J was trimmed by 5 bases and V by 6 bases; bases with no gene match: 13.

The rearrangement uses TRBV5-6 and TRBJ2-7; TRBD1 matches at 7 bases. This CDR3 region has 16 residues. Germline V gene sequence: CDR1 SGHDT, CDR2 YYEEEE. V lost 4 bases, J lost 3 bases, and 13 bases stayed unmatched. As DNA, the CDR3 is TGTGCCAGCAGCACCAAACCGGGACAGTGGGGCTACGAGCAGTACTTC. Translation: CASSTKPGQWGYEQYF. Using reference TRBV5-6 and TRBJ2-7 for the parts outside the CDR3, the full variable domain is DAGVTQSPTHLIKTRGQQVTLRCSPKSGHDTVSWYQQALGQGPQFIFQYYEEEERQRGNFPDRFSGHQFPNYSSELNVNALLLGDSALYLCASSTKPGQWGYEQYFGPGTRLTVT.

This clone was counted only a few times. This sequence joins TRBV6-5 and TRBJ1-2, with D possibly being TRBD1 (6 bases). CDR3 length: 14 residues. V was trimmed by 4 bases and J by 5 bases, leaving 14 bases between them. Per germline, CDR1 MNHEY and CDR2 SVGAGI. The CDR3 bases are TGTGCCAGCAGTTTGGCAGGGGAGATATATGGCTACACCTTC. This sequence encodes CASSLAGEIYGYTF.

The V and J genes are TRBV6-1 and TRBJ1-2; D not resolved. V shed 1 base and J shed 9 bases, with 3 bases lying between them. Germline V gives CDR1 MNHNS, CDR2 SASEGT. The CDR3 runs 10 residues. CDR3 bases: TGTGCCAGCAGTGAAGTAAGCTACACCTTC. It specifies CASSEVSYTF.

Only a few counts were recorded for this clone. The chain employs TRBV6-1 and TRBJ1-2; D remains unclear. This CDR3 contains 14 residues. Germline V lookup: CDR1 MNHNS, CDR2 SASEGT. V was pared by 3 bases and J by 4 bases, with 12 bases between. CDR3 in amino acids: CASSEREKGYGYTF. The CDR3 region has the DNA TGTGCCAGCAGTGAGAGGGAAAAGGGCTATGGCTACACCTTC.

The CDR3, as DNA: TGCGGAACAGGGGGGGAGACCCAGTACTTC. It codes for CGTGGETQYF. The gene calls are TRBV29-1 and TRBJ2-5; 8 bases are a match to TRBD1. This CDR3 is built from 10 residues. The germline V gene has CDR1 SQVTM and CDR2 ANQGSEA.

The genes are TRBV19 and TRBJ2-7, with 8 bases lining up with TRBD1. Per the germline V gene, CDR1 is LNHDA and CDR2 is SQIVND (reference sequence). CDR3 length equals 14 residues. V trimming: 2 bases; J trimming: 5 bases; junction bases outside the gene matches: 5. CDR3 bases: TGTGCCAGTAGTATAACTTACAGGGGGGACGAGCAGTACTTC. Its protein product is CASSITYRGDEQYF.

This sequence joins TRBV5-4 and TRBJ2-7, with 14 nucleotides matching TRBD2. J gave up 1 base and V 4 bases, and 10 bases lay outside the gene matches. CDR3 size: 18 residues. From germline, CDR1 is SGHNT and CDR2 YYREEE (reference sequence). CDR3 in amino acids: CASSLGTSGGLISYEQYF. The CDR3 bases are TGTGCCAGCAGCCTGGGGACTAGCGGGGGTCTAATATCCTACGAGCAGTACTTC.

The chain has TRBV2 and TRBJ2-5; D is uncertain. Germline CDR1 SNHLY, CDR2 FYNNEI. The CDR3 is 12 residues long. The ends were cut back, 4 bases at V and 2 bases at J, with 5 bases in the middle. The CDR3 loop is CASSVLQETQYF. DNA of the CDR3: TGTGCCAGCAGTGTCCTGCAAGAGACCCAGTACTTC.

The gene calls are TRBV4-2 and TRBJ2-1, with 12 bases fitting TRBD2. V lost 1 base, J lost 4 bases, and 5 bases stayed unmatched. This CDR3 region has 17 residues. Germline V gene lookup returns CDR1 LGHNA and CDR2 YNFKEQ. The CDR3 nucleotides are TGTGCCAGCAGCCAAGGGGAACTAGCGGGGGGATACAATGAGCAGTTCTTC. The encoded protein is CASSQGELAGGYNEQFF.